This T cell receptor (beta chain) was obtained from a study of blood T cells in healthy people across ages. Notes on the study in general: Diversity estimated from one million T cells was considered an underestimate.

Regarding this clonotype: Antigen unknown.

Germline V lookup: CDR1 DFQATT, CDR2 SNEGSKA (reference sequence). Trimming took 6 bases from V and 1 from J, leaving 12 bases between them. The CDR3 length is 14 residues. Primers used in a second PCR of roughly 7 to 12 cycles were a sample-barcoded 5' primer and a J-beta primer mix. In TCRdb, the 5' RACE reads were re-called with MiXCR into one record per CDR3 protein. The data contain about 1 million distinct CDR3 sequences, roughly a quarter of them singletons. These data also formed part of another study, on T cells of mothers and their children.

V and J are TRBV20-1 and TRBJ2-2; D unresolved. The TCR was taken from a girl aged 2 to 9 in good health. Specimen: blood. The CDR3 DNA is TGCAGTGCCTACCCCCACTTGAACACCGGGGAGCTGTTTTTT. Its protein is CSAYPHLNTGELFF.